This T cell receptor beta chain was found in a study of CD8 T cells in Susac syndrome. With 3 bases clipped from V and 2 bases from J, the junction kept 5 bases outside the gene matches. This CDR3 is 16 amino acids long. The germline V gene encodes CDR1 ENHRY and CDR2 SYGVKD. General study points: The study conceded that its TCR sequencing and HLA analysis involved relatively few individuals.

Sequencing of TCR beta was performed on blood CD8+ and CD4+ T cells. Treatment-naive patients with stable or active relapsing-remitting disease served as multiple sclerosis controls. In the case of this clonotype: Antigen: not known.

Random hexamers served to reverse transcribe roughly 0.45 to 1 ug RNA. A multiplex approach, immunoSEQ multiplex PCR, amplified TCR beta CDR3 across 54 Vbeta and 13 Jbeta. TCRdb processed the immunoSEQ multiplex PCR reads anew with MiXCR; each CDR3 protein has one entry. The sample lists over 300,000 distinct CDR3 sequences; 92% were seen once. The specimen was CD4+ T cells from PBMCs. The rearrangement joins TRBV10-3 to TRBJ2-7, with 12 nucleotides matching TRBD1. The TCR was taken from a human donor with multiple sclerosis. The CDR3 is CAISDRDRGPTYEQYF. The CDR3 DNA sequence: TGTGCCATCAGTGATCGGGACAGGGGGCCTACCTACGAGCAGTACTTC.